These 9 T cell receptor beta chains share one sample of origin, sequenced in a study of monozygotic twins with inflammatory bowel disease. No DNA is given; TCRdb re-called the 5' RACE reads and lists each CDR3 protein once. The sample's table shows 350,000 to 400,000 distinct CDR3 sequences. The source material was blood. These receptors were collected from a human donor with ulcerative colitis or Crohn's disease, or a healthy co-twin of an affected twin (not recorded which).

J is TRBJ2-4 and V is TRBV3-1; TCRdb indicates TRBD1, and absent DNA this call remains unverified. The CDR3 has 16 residues. Per germline, CDR1 LGHDT and CDR2 YNNKEL (reference sequence). The CDR3 loop is CASSQAGGTTKNIQYF. The complete variable domain, with remaining parts taken from reference TRBV3-1 and TRBJ2-4, reads DTAVSQTPKYLVTQMGNDKSIKCEQNLGHDTMYWYKQDSKKFLKIMFSYNNKELIINETVPNRFSPKSPDKAHLNLHINSLELGDSAVYFCASSQAGGTTKNIQYFGAGTRLSVL.

The J gene is TRBJ2-3, the V gene TRBV20-1; the TRBD1 assignment by TCRdb is unverifiable without DNA. Germline CDR1 and CDR2: DFQATT and SNEGSKA (reference sequence). The CDR3 has 15 residues. This CDR3 reads CSARDSGGASDTQYF.

The chain combines TRBV4-1 with TRBJ2-4. In germline, CDR1 is MGHRA, CDR2 YSYEKL. There are 15 residues in the CDR3. The CDR3 loop reads CASSQEPILKNIQYF.

The V call is TRBV4-2, the J call TRBJ2-1; TCRdb lists TRBD2, though no DNA is available to test this call. The CDR3 contains 14 residues. CDR1 is LGHNA, CDR2 YNFKEQ, per germline. CDR3: CASSGDESGNEQFF.

The J gene is TRBJ1-1, the V gene TRBV6-6; TCRdb names TRBD1, which stays unverified in the absence of DNA. Germline V lookup: CDR1 MNHNY, CDR2 SVGAGI (reference sequence). The CDR3 runs to 13 residues. The CDR3: CASKGQMNTEAFF.

The CDR3 here is CASLDPSGGETQYF. The rearrangement links TRBV5-1 to TRBJ2-5; there is no DNA to check the TCRdb D call of TRBD1. Germline V gives CDR1 SGHRS, CDR2 YFSETQ. The CDR3 spans 14 residues. Drawing the rest from reference TRBV5-1 and TRBJ2-5, the complete variable domain is KAGVTQTPRYLIKTRGQQVTLSCSPISGHRSVSWYQQTPGQGLQFLFEYFSETQRNKGNFPGRFSGRQFSNSRSEMNVSTLELGDSALYLCASLDPSGGETQYFGPGTRLLVL.

The rearrangement uses TRBV24-1 and TRBJ2-1; without DNA, the TCRdb call of TRBD1 cannot be checked. The germline gives CDR1 KGHDR, CDR2 SFDVKD. This CDR3 has 15 amino acids. This CDR3 is CATSDPPGGVDEQFF.

The chain carries TRBV18 and TRBJ1-1. Germline V gives CDR1 KGHSH, CDR2 LQKENI. The CDR3 is 12 residues long. CDR3 protein: CASSPLDTEAFF. Variable domain in full (rest from reference TRBV18 and TRBJ1-1): NAGVMQNPRHLVRRRGQEARLRCSPMKGHSHVYWYRQLPEEGLKFMVYLQKENIIDESGMPKERFSAEFPKEGPSILRIQQVVRGDSAAYFCASSPLDTEAFFGQGTRLTVV.

The V gene is TRBV15, the J gene TRBJ1-5; checking the TCRdb D call of TRBD1 is not possible without DNA. In germline, CDR1 is LNHNV, CDR2 YYDKDF (reference sequence). There are 15 residues in the CDR3. The CDR3 sequence is CATSRLGTGNQPQHF.